In its sample, the clone carrying this TCR beta chain was seen a few times. Its antigen is not identified. The data stem from a study of CD8 T cells in ankylosing spondylitis. Findings of the study overall: There were earlier reports of some motif variants in reactive arthritis synovial fluid and blood. The study looked at matched synovial fluid samples from ankylosing spondylitis patients. Disease-linked clones were reported to be significantly enriched there.

V lost 6 bases and J lost 4; bases outside the gene matches: 5. The CDR3 consists of 14 residues. Germline loops: CDR1 MNHNS, CDR2 SASEGT. In making TCR beta libraries, quantitative 5'-RACE with molecular barcodes was used. One entry per CDR3 protein, called by TCRdb with MiXCR from the 5' RACE reads. The sample holds more than 200,000 distinct CDR3 sequences, roughly a quarter seen once. Material for sequencing was blood, either unsorted or a sorted T cell fraction (not recorded which). This sequence originates from a male donor with ankylosing spondylitis or in good health (not recorded which). The chain joins TRBV6-1 to TRBJ2-3; 9 bases agree with TRBD2. The chain's CDR3 is CASSRRLAADTQYF. The CDR3 coding sequence is TGTGCCAGCAGCCGAAGACTAGCGGCAGATACGCAGTATTTT.